This TCR beta chain comes out of a study of shared clonotypes between healthy human individuals. With 3 bases removed from V and 6 bases from J, the gap between germline ends came to 19 bases. The CDR3 has 16 residues. Looked up from germline, CDR1 is ENHRY and CDR2 is SYGVKD. TCRdb's copy holds only in-frame clones and misses some; the assay was immunoSEQ multiplex PCR. This sample has a few million clones, with about 92% found just once. The chain has TRBV10-3 and TRBJ2-3; the D gene is possibly TRBD2 (6 bases). Sequencing was performed on naive CD4+ T cells sorted from blood. The subset is: CD45RA+ positively selected. This clonotype was obtained from a man between 18 and 35 years old in good health. CDR3 sequence (DNA): TGTGCCATCAGTGAACCTTATAGCGGTCGATTGGATACGCAGTATTTT. Its translation: CAISEPYSGRLDTQYF.